This paragraph covers one T cell receptor beta chain sequence. Its antigen is undetermined. This CDR3 is also generated by other DNA sequences in the sample. The sample originates from a study of cytomegalovirus exposure and HLA in healthy donors. Study details: In terms of ancestry, the Caucasian-associated cluster contained 81% of the approximately 400 genotyped donors.

This CDR3 is 14 amino acids long. Germline V gene sequence: CDR1 SGHTA, CDR2 FQGTGA. The V end was cut by 5 bases, the J end by 5 bases, with 13 bases between. General observations from the study: A later analysis revealed that TCR association rates differed between HLA loci, peaking at DRB1 and bottoming out at HLA-C. Earlier results showed most TCR beta V segments being productive about 87% or about 30% of the time. It is likely that the observed cluster of highly shared sequence variants was a sequencing artifact.

Amplification used 60 Vbeta primers and 13 Jbeta primers. Clones were read by immunoSEQ multiplex PCR, and TCRdb kept only the in-frame ones, dropping some. Of about 140,000 clones listed, more than 60% are singletons. This receptor was taken from a male donor in good health and CMV-seronegative. The genes are TRBV7-3 and TRBJ2-1, with a possible D match to TRBD2 (6 bases). Sequencing was done on a sample of PBMCs. The CDR3 is CASSQLAADNEQFF. The CDR3 DNA follows: TGTGCCAGCAGCCAGTTAGCGGCAGACAATGAGCAGTTCTTC.